These 26 T cell receptor beta chains came from one sample sequenced in a study of control samples from healthy donors and cancer patients. Profiling relied on immunoSEQ multiplex PCR, and the TCRdb table lists in-frame clones only, not all of them. The sample has 70,000 to 90,000 clones; roughly 94% are singletons. Sample: blood. The receptor source for this set is a woman in her 40s in good health.

V is TRBV6-5 and J is TRBJ1-1; weak D call: TRBD1 (5 bases). Trimming cost V 6 bases and J 0 bases, with 11 bases left between them. Per the germline V gene, CDR1 is MNHEY and CDR2 is SVGAGI. There are 14 residues in the CDR3. Here the CDR3 DNA reads TGTGCCAGCAGCGACCGACAGATGAACACTGAAGCTTTCTTT. It yields the protein CASSDRQMNTEAFF.

V and J are TRBV6-4 and TRBJ1-5; 9 nucleotides agree with TRBD1. CDR1 and CDR2 from the germline V gene are MRHNA and SNTAGT. The CDR3 has 13 residues. V was clipped by 11 bases and J by 6 bases; unmatched bases: 8. For the CDR3, the DNA is TGTGCCTCTGCGCCGGGACAGGGTCAGCCCCAGCATTTT. Its protein is CASAPGQGQPQHF.

The chain joins TRBV5-1 to TRBJ2-3; D not certain. V lost 3 bases and J 2 bases, leaving 13 bases between the germline ends. The CDR3 length is 15 residues. CDR1 and CDR2 from the germline V gene are SGHRS and YFSETQ. For the CDR3, the DNA is TGCGCCAGCAGCTCCTGGACCGAGAACACAGATACGCAGTATTTT. The encoded protein is CASSSWTENTDTQYF.

This clone was observed a single time. The chain couples TRBV14 to TRBJ2-5; 8 positions agree with TRBD1. This CDR3 has 15 amino acids. V lost 4 bases and J lost 5; bases outside the gene matches: 9. Germline V lookup: CDR1 SGHDN, CDR2 FVKESK. CDR3 coding DNA: TGTGCCAGCAGCCTAGAACAGGGGGATCCGGAGACCCAGTACTTC. Encoded protein: CASSLEQGDPETQYF.

V gene TRBV5-4 combines with J gene TRBJ1-1; D gene uncertain. Trimming took 1 base from V and 0 from J, leaving 10 bases between them. The germline gives CDR1 SGHNT, CDR2 YYREEE (reference sequence). The CDR3 covers 15 residues. As DNA, the CDR3 is TGTGCCAGCAGCTTGTACTCTGGGGTGAACACTGAAGCTTTCTTT. Protein sequence: CASSLYSGVNTEAFF.

The chain carries TRBV7-2 and TRBJ2-7; D possibly corresponds to TRBD1 (5 bases). Trimming cost V 5 bases and J 1 base, with 6 bases left between them. Germline V gives CDR1 SGHTA, CDR2 FQGNSA. The CDR3 loop spans 12 amino acids. CDR3 coding DNA: TGTGCCAGCAGCCCAGGGTCCTACGAGCAGTACTTC. Amino acid sequence: CASSPGSYEQYF.

The chain has TRBV27 and TRBJ2-2, with 7 bases aligning to TRBD1. The CDR3 loop spans 15 amino acids. J lost 5 bases, V lost 3 bases, and 6 bases had no gene match. CDR1 and CDR2 (germline): MNHEY, SMNVEV (reference sequence). For the CDR3, the DNA is TGTGCCAGCAGTTTCGAGACAGGGCCGACCGGGGAGCTGTTTTTT. Its translation is CASSFETGPTGELFF.

This clone was detected a few times. The chain is built from TRBV11-2 and TRBJ1-4; no clear D gene. The CDR3 is 16 amino acids. The V end was cut by 0 bases, the J end by 5 bases, with 13 bases between. Germline CDR1 is SGHAT and CDR2 is FQNNGV. The CDR3 protein is CASSLDLNSLNEKLFF. The CDR3 DNA follows: TGTGCCAGCAGCTTAGATCTGAACAGTCTAAATGAAAAACTGTTTTTT.

CDR3 DNA: TGTGCCAGCAGTTTGGCGAACAGCTTGGGCAATGAGCAGTTCTTC. It translates to CASSLANSLGNEQFF. This chain links TRBV6-5 with TRBJ2-1, with D hard to call. V lost 4 bases and J lost 6, with 16 bases in between. Germline V gene data show CDR1 as MNHEY and CDR2 as SVGAGI. The CDR3 loop spans 15 amino acids.

The rearrangement joins TRBV20-1 to TRBJ2-1; D call uncertain. This CDR3 is built from 12 residues. Deletions cut 3 bases from V and 8 bases from J, with 11 bases between. In germline, CDR1 is DFQATT, CDR2 SNEGSKA (reference sequence). The CDR3: CSASEKYDEQFF. The CDR3 DNA sequence: TGCAGTGCTAGTGAGAAGTACGATGAGCAGTTCTTC.

The chain couples TRBV5-4 to TRBJ2-5, with TRBD1 identical over 11 bases. The length of the CDR3 is 15 residues. V lost 0 bases to trimming and J lost 5 bases; unmatched junction nucleotides: 3. Per germline, CDR1 SGHNT and CDR2 YYREEE (reference sequence). Here the CDR3 DNA reads TGTGCCAGCAGCTTGGGGACAGGGGGCGTGGAGACCCAGTACTTC. Translation: CASSLGTGGVETQYF.

V usage is TRBV15 and J usage is TRBJ2-1; D unresolved. V lost 4 bases, J lost 6 bases, and 4 bases lay in between. The CDR3 sequence is 11 residues long. Germline CDR1 LNHNV, CDR2 YYDKDF (reference sequence). Written as DNA, the CDR3 is TGTGCCACCAGCATCACCAATGAGCAGTTCTTC. It specifies CATSITNEQFF.

The rearrangement links TRBV18 to TRBJ1-5; D uncertain. The germline V gene has CDR1 KGHSH and CDR2 LQKENI. V lost 6 bases to trimming and J lost 6 bases, with 12 bases between them. The length of the CDR3 is 13 residues. CDR3 protein: CASSLASGQPQHF. DNA of the CDR3: TGTGCCAGCTCCCTCGCGTCGGGTCAGCCCCAGCATTTT. The full variable domain, in which reference TRBV18 and TRBJ1-5 provide the parts outside the CDR3, is NAGVMQNPRHLVRRRGQEARLRCSPMKGHSHVYWYRQLPEEGLKFMVYLQKENIIDESGMPKERFSAEFPKEGPSILRIQQVVRGDSAAYFCASSLASGQPQHFGDGTRLSIL.

The chain joins TRBV2 to TRBJ2-5; D call uncertain. The germline gives CDR1 SNHLY, CDR2 FYNNEI. Trimming stripped 3 bases from V and 4 bases from J, with 9 bases between. There are 13 residues in the CDR3. The CDR3 DNA reads as TGTGCCAGCAGTGATGGCACGAGAGAGACCCAGTACTTC. Protein: CASSDGTRETQYF.

The V and J genes are TRBV5-4 and TRBJ2-1, with D perhaps matching TRBD2 (6 bases). CDR3 length: 13 amino acids. The germline gives CDR1 SGHNT, CDR2 YYREEE (reference sequence). V was cut by 5 bases and J by 6 bases, with 12 bases left in between. CDR3 sequence: CASRFGGGNEQFF. The CDR3 DNA follows: TGTGCCAGCAGGTTTGGGGGAGGCAATGAGCAGTTCTTC.

The rearrangement uses TRBV3-1 (or the pseudogene TRBV3-2) and TRBJ2-2; D call uncertain. The V end was cut by 1 base, the J end by 4 bases, with 13 bases between. This CDR3 is 16 amino acids long. The germline gives CDR1 LGHDT, CDR2 YNNKEL (reference sequence). CDR3 sequence (DNA): TGTGCCAGCAGCCAAGCCGGTGGATTCGGCACCGGGGAGCTGTTTTTT. Protein sequence: CASSQAGGFGTGELFF.

The chain is built from TRBV5-4 and TRBJ1-4; weak D call: TRBD1 (5 bases). Trimming took off 0 bases at V and 6 bases at J, with 9 bases between the two ends. The CDR3 contains 14 residues. The V gene's germline CDR1 is SGHNT and CDR2 YYREEE (reference sequence). The CDR3 sequence: CASSLEQGDEKLFF. The CDR3 DNA sequence: TGTGCCAGCAGCTTGGAGCAGGGAGATGAAAAACTGTTTTTT.

The chain employs TRBV7-2 and TRBJ2-1, with TRBD2 identical over 13 bases. Germline V gene data show CDR1 as SGHTA and CDR2 as FQGNSA. V shed 2 bases, J shed 7 bases, and the junction held 11 bases outside the gene matches. The length of the CDR3 is 18 residues. CDR3 in amino acids: CASSLIPTSGGVYNEQFF. CDR3 sequence (DNA): TGTGCCAGCAGCTTAATCCCTACTAGCGGGGGGGTCTATAATGAGCAGTTCTTC.

This chain joins TRBV2 and TRBJ2-2; D is unresolved. Per the germline V gene, CDR1 is SNHLY and CDR2 is FYNNEI. This CDR3 has 13 amino acids. Trimming took 1 base from V and 3 from J, leaving 3 bases between them. DNA of the CDR3: TGTGCCAGCAGTGAAGGGCACACCGGGGAGCTGTTTTTT. It codes for CASSEGHTGELFF.

V usage is TRBV5-1 and J usage is TRBJ1-2; D gene ambiguous. Germline lookup yields CDR1 SGHRS and CDR2 YFSETQ. The CDR3 is 12 residues long. With 5 bases removed from V and 8 bases from J, the gap between germline ends came to 13 bases. The CDR3 DNA is TGCGCCAGCAGTCTCGAATCCGAAGGCTACACCTTC. This codes for CASSLESEGYTF.

The chain is built from TRBV4-3 and TRBJ1-6, with 7 bases fitting TRBD1. The CDR3 is made up of 16 amino acids. After removal of 0 bases from V and 7 bases from J, the junction contained 6 bases not matched to a gene. Germline assignment: CDR1 LGHNA and CDR2 YSLEER. CDR3 loop: CASSQELDRINSPLHF. CDR3 coding DNA: TGCGCCAGCAGCCAAGAATTGGACAGGATCAATTCACCCCTCCACTTT.

This clone was detected only a few times. V is TRBV4-2 and J is TRBJ1-1; a weak D match, TRBD1 (6 bases). Germline CDR1 reads LGHNA; CDR2 reads YNFKEQ. The CDR3 loop spans 15 amino acids. The V gene lost 1 base and the J gene lost 4 bases, with 13 bases spanning the gap. The CDR3 is CASSQVPGEGTEAFF. CDR3 nucleotide sequence: TGTGCCAGCAGCCAAGTTCCAGGGGAAGGCACTGAAGCTTTCTTT.

V gene TRBV27 combines with J gene TRBJ2-7, with a tentative D call TRBD2 (5 bases). V gave up 9 bases and J gave up 0 bases, with 18 bases separating them. Germline V CDR1 and CDR2: MNHEY, SMNVEV (reference sequence). There are 15 residues in the CDR3. CDR3 amino acids: CASHGVEESSYEQYF. The CDR3 DNA reads as TGTGCCAGTCATGGGGTGGAGGAAAGCTCCTACGAGCAGTACTTC.

V usage is TRBV5-6 and J usage is TRBJ1-4; 8 bases are a match to TRBD1. V trimming: 6 bases; J trimming: 5 bases; junction bases outside the gene matches: 18. Germline V gene data show CDR1 as SGHDT and CDR2 as YYEEEE. The CDR3 totals 18 residues. DNA for the CDR3: TGTGCCAGCACCCTAACAGGGGGAAGACAGGGTGAGAATGAAAAACTGTTTTTT. This sequence encodes CASTLTGGRQGENEKLFF.

The CDR3 reads CATSVRGAGDGGELFF. CDR3 DNA sequence: TGTGCCACCAGCGTCCGAGGGGCTGGGGACGGCGGGGAGCTGTTTTTT. This rearrangement joins TRBV24-1 to TRBJ2-2, with D perhaps given as TRBD1 or TRBD2 (5 bases each). The CDR3 is 16 amino acids. The V gene's germline CDR1 is KGHDR and CDR2 SFDVKD. The V end was cut by 7 bases, the J end by 7 bases, with 21 bases between.

The chain employs TRBV28 and TRBJ2-2; 13 nucleotides agree with TRBD2. The CDR3 covers 16 residues. CDR1 and CDR2 from the germline V gene are MDHEN and SYDVKM. V lost 8 bases, J lost 2 bases, and 5 bases stayed unmatched. CDR3 bases: TGTGCCAGCGGACTAGCGGGAGTGAGAAACACCGGGGAGCTGTTTTTT. As protein: CASGLAGVRNTGELFF.